A selection of T cell receptor beta chains follows, all from one sample in a study of CD8 T cells in Susac syndrome. Each CDR3 protein is one row after TCRdb ran MiXCR on the immunoSEQ multiplex PCR reads. The repertoire includes just over 300,000 distinct CDR3 sequences, approximately 90% of them detected once, and approximately 0.065% sits in the top ten. The sequencing sample was made of CD4+ T cells from PBMCs. These receptors were taken from a human donor with multiple sclerosis. CDR3s include the opening cysteine and the closing phenylalanine or tryptophan. The order of the fields is D gene, clone size, J gene, V gene, CDR3 DNA, CDR3 protein. D genes are given only for firm matches. Clone size is stated in some rows and not others, as once, few, many or a class when expanded.

TRBD2 - TRBJ2-1 TRBV12-3/TRBV12-4 TGTGCCAGCAGTAAGCCGGGACTAGCTGGCAATGAGCAGTTCTTC CASSKPGLAGNEQFF
- - TRBJ2-7 TRBV14 TGTGCCAGCAGCCAAGATCTGAGACACTATAGCTACGAGCAGTACTTC CASSQDLRHYSYEQYF
TRBD1 - TRBJ2-7 TRBV20-1 TGCAGTGTAGCAAGGACAGGGGACTCCTACGAGCAGTACTTC CSVARTGDSYEQYF
- once TRBJ2-5 TRBV12-3/TRBV12-4 TGTGCCAGCAGCCGCCGGTCTTTGGGGACCCAGTACTTC CASSRRSLGTQYF
TRBD2 - TRBJ2-5 TRBV29-1 TGCAGCGTTTGGGGGGGGAGCGAGACCCAGTACTTC CSVWGGSETQYF
TRBD1 - TRBJ2-7 TRBV7-2 TGTGCCAGCAGCTCAGTCCGGGACAGTAGCTCCTACGAGCAGTACTTC CASSSVRDSSSYEQYF
- - TRBJ2-7 TRBV6-2/TRBV6-3 TGTGCCAGCTTCTTACAAGTCCCGGCAGGAGCCTACGAGCAGTACTTC CASFLQVPAGAYEQYF
- - TRBJ2-6 TRBV19 TGTGCCAGTAGCAACCGGGGGTCTGGGGCCAACGTCCTGACTTTC CASSNRGSGANVLTF
- few TRBJ2-3 TRBV10-3 TGTGCCATCAGTCTAGCAGGCACAGATACGCAGTATTTT CAISLAGTDTQYF
- - TRBJ2-5 TRBV3-1 TGTGCCAGCAGCCAAGGTGTAGTGCAAGAGACCCAGTACTTC CASSQGVVQETQYF
- once TRBJ1-1 TRBV7-2 TGTGCCAGCAGCTTTCCAGGGAGGAACACTGAAGCTTTCTTT CASSFPGRNTEAFF
- - TRBJ1-2 TRBV5-1 TGCGCCAGCAGCTCACAGGGATATCTAGATGGCTACACCTTC CASSSQGYLDGYTF
- - TRBJ1-5 TRBV30 TGTGCCTGGAGTGCCGCGAGGGGCAGGGGCAATCAGCCCCAGCATTTT CAWSAARGRGNQPQHF
- - TRBJ1-2 TRBV10-3 TGTGCCATCAGTGAGTTGACCCTGATGAGTTATGGCTACACCTTC CAISELTLMSYGYTF
- once TRBJ1-2 TRBV25-1 TGTGCCAGCAGTGGTCTTGGGGCCGGGACCTATGGCTACACCTTC CASSGLGAGTYGYTF
- - TRBJ1-2 TRBV30 TGTGCCTGGAGTGGGGGGGCTGGTGGCTACACCTTC CAWSGGAGGYTF
- - TRBJ2-6 TRBV7-3 TGTGCCAGCAGCTTAGGCTTAACTGGGGCCAACGTCCTGACTTTC CASSLGLTGANVLTF
- - TRBJ1-1 TRBV13 TGTGCCAGCAGCTTCGGCAGAGCGAGCACTGAAGCTTTCTTT CASSFGRASTEAFF
- - TRBJ2-7 TRBV6-5 TGTGCCAGCAGTTACTCCCCGGGCAGGAGAGCCTACGAGCAGTACTTC CASSYSPGRRAYEQYF
TRBD1 - TRBJ2-3 TRBV5-4 TGTGCCAGCAGCTTGAGGACAGGGACAGATACGCAGTATTTT CASSLRTGTDTQYF
TRBD1 - TRBJ1-1 TRBV6-5 TGTGCCAGCACACTGGACAGGGGCGGAGGTGAAGCTTTCTTT CASTLDRGGGEAFF
- - TRBJ2-6 TRBV5-1 TGCGCCAGCAGCTTGGCCGTTACCTCTGGGGCCAACGTCCTGACTTTC CASSLAVTSGANVLTF
TRBD1 few TRBJ1-5 TRBV7-9 TGTGCCAGCAGCCGGGGACAGGGGAATCAGCCCCAGCATTTT CASSRGQGNQPQHF
- - TRBJ2-3 TRBV3-1 TGTGCCAGCAGCCGGCCCGGGACAAGGACAGATACGCAGTATTTT CASSRPGTRTDTQYF
- - TRBJ1-5 TRBV24-1 TGTGCCATCGGGGGGGACGGAAATCAGCCCCAGCATTTT CAIGGDGNQPQHF
TRBD1 - TRBJ2-5 TRBV6-2/TRBV6-3 TGTGCCAGCAGTTACTCTATGGACAGGTCGGGGACGGAGACCCAGTACTTC CASSYSMDRSGTETQYF
- - TRBJ1-4 TRBV5-1 TGCGCCAGCAGCCCAACAGGAAGTTTTGAAAAACTGTTTTTT CASSPTGSFEKLFF
TRBD1 - TRBJ2-7 TRBV7-9 TGTGCCAGCAGCCTTCACAGGGGGTTTATAGGCTACGAGCAGTACTTC CASSLHRGFIGYEQYF
- - TRBJ1-4 TRBV4-3 TGCGCCAGCAGCCAAGAGACAGCAGGTCCGGGGGGTTTTGAAAAACTGTTTTTT CASSQETAGPGGFEKLFF
TRBD2 once TRBJ2-3 TRBV4-1 TGCGCCAGCAGCCAAGATTGGCGGCGGGCTAGCGGGAGGGTCAGCGATACGCAGTATTTT CASSQDWRRASGRVSDTQYF
- - TRBJ2-1 TRBV5-4 TGTGCCAGCAGCTTACCAACAGGGTTGAGCGAGCAGTTCTTC CASSLPTGLSEQFF
TRBD1 - TRBJ2-1 TRBV18 TGTGCCAGCTCACCCGGGACAGGAGGGGACAATGAGCAGTTCTTC CASSPGTGGDNEQFF
- - TRBJ2-1 TRBV5-4 TGTGCCAGCAGCTTGGGAAGGGGCAATGAGCAGTTCTTC CASSLGRGNEQFF
- once TRBJ2-1 TRBV7-9 TGTGCCAGCAGCCCAAAGGTGCGACTAGGAGGCAATGAGCAGTTCTTC CASSPKVRLGGNEQFF
- once TRBJ2-7 TRBV7-2 TGTGCCAGCAGCTTAAGTAATTGGGGCTACGAGCAGTACTTC CASSLSNWGYEQYF
- - TRBJ2-3 TRBV29-1 TGCAGCGCCGGACCCGCCCGAGCCACAGATACGCAGTATTTT CSAGPARATDTQYF
TRBD2 - TRBJ2-2 TRBV19 TGTGCCAGTAGTGCACAAGCGGGAGCCACCGGGGAGCTGTTTTTT CASSAQAGATGELFF
- - TRBJ2-6 TRBV6-6 TGTGCCAGCAGTTACCGGACAGCTGGGGCCAACGTCCTGACTTTC CASSYRTAGANVLTF
- - TRBJ2-5 TRBV5-1 TGCGCCAGCAGCTTGGGGGGAGTCAGGCCAGAGACCCAGTACTTC CASSLGGVRPETQYF
- - TRBJ1-4 TRBV30 TGTGCCTGGAGTGTATCAGGGTTCTACGAAAAACTGTTTTTT CAWSVSGFYEKLFF
- - TRBJ2-2 TRBV2 TGTGCCAGCAGTAGTACTCTGAACACCGGGGAGCTGTTTTTT CASSSTLNTGELFF
- - TRBJ1-4 TRBV19 TGTGCCAGTAGTGTCGGGGGGAGAAATGAAAAACTGTTTTTT CASSVGGRNEKLFF
- - TRBJ1-2 TRBV9 TGTGCCAGCAGCGTGGCAGGGGTCTATGGCTACACCTTC CASSVAGVYGYTF
- - TRBJ1-5 TRBV2 TGTGCCAGCAGTGAAGTATTGGGCAGAAATCAGCCCCAGCATTTT CASSEVLGRNQPQHF
- - TRBJ2-7 TRBV12-3/TRBV12-4 TGTGCCAGCAGTTTAGTTAACTCCTACGAGCAGTACTTC CASSLVNSYEQYF
- - TRBJ2-1 TRBV29-1 TGCAGCGTTGGGCAGGGGTTCGATGAGCAGTTCTTC CSVGQGFDEQFF
- - TRBJ2-1 TRBV6-2/TRBV6-3 TGTGCCAGCAGTTACACGGGCCAGAGCAATGAGCAGTTCTTC CASSYTGQSNEQFF
- - TRBJ2-7 TRBV25-1 TGTGCCAGCAGTGCGAGTAGGACCAAAATTGGCTACGAGCAGTACTTC CASSASRTKIGYEQYF
- - TRBJ2-5 TRBV10-3 TGTGCCATCAGCTCCGGGGGTGGGGAGACCCAGTACTTC CAISSGGGETQYF
- - TRBJ2-1 TRBV21-1 TGTGCCAGCAGCAAAGAAGGGCTGAACTCCTACAATGAGCAGTTCTTC CASSKEGLNSYNEQFF
TRBD2 - TRBJ2-7 TRBV7-2 TGTGCCAGCAGCCTAGGGGGAGTAGCGGGAGTATCCGAGCAGTACTTC CASSLGGVAGVSEQYF
TRBD1 few TRBJ1-2 TRBV3-1 TGTGCCAGCAGCCTTAGACGGACAGGGGTAAGGAATGGCTACACCTTC CASSLRRTGVRNGYTF
- - TRBJ1-2 TRBV29-1 TGCAGCGTCGGGACGGTTTACTATGGCTACACCTTC CSVGTVYYGYTF
- - TRBJ2-1 TRBV24-1 TGTGCCACCAGTGACCGCTCTTCGGACAGTGGGTGGAATGAGCAGTTCTTC CATSDRSSDSGWNEQFF
- - TRBJ1-2 TRBV10-3 TGTGCCATCAGTGAGTCCTTGGGACTGGGGGGCTACACCTTC CAISESLGLGGYTF
TRBD2 - TRBJ2-7 TRBV19 TGTGCCAGTAGACTAGCGGGAGTAGGCGACACCTACGAGCAGTACTTC CASRLAGVGDTYEQYF
- - TRBJ2-1 TRBV13 TGTGCCAGCAGCTTAAAAACCCCCCTGATGGGCCTCTTGGATGAGCAGTTCTTC CASSLKTPLMGLLDEQFF
- - TRBJ2-2 TRBV11-1 TGTGCCAGCAGCCAAGGGACGGGCTCCGGGGAGCTGTTTTTT CASSQGTGSGELFF
- - TRBJ1-1 TRBV29-1 TGCAGCGTCACCGAATACACACTGAACACTGAAGCTTTCTTT CSVTEYTLNTEAFF